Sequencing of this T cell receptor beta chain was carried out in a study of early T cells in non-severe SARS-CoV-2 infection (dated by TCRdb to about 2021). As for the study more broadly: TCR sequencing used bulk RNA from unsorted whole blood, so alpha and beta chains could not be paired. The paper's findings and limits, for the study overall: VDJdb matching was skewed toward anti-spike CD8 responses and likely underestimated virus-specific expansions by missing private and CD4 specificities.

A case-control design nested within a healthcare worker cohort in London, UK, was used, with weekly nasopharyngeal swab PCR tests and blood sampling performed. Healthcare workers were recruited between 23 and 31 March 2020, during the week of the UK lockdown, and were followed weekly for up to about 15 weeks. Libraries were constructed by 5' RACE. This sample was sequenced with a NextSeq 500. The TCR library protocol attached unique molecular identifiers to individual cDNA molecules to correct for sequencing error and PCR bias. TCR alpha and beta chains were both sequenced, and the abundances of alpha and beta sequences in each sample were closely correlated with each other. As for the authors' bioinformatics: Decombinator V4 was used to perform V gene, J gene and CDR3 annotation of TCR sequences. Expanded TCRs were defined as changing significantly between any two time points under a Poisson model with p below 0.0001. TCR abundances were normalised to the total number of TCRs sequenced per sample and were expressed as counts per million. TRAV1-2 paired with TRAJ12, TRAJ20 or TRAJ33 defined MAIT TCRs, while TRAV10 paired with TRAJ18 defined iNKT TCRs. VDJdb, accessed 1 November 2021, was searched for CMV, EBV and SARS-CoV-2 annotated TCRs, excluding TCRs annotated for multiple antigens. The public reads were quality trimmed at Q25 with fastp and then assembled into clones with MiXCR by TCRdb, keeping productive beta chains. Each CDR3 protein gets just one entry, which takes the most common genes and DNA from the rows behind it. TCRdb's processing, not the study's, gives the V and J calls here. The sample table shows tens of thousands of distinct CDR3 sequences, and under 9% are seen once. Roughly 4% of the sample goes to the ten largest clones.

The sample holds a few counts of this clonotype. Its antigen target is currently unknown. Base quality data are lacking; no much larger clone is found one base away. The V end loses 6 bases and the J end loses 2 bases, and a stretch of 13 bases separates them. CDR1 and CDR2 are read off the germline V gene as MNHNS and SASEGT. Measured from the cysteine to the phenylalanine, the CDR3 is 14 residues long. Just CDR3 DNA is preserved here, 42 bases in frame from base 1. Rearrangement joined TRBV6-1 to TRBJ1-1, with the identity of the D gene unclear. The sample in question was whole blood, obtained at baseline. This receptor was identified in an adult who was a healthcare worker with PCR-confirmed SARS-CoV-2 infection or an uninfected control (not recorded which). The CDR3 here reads CASRERQPNTEAFF. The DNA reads TGTGCCAGCAGAGAACGCCAGCCTAACACTGAAGCTTTCTTT.